Detailed here is one T cell receptor (beta chain). What antigen it recognizes has not been identified. Per-nucleotide qualities are absent, and no much larger clonotype sits a single base away. This sample stems from a study of blood T cell repertoires in COVID-19 (dated by TCRdb to the early 2020s). Background for the entire study: Collaborator samples came from the United States, Italy and Spain and covered acute and convalescent phases of COVID-19. The material from the prospective study consisted of cDNA or gDNA derived from T cells, B-cell-depleted T cells, or PBMCs. The dataset comprised deeply sampled blood TCRbeta repertoires from subjects exposed to, actively infected with, or recovered from COVID-19. The repertoires were released in a freely available public database meant as a resource for research on the immune response to SARS-CoV-2. The samples were drawn from the first 160 participants of the ongoing ImmuneRACE study and from 950 to 1,500 subjects provided by 6 global collaborators. Nearly every sample came with metadata listing a de-identified subject ID, COVID-19 status, age in years and sex. HLA class I and class II types, where available, came from metadata supplied by the sample provider rather than from assay-based typing.

The immunoSEQ Assay, a bias-controlled multiplex PCR, was used to amplify TCRbeta CDR3 regions from genomic DNA. In the authors' own workflow: The number of nucleated cells in each sample was estimated by amplification of reference gene primers within the assay. Sequence reads were collapsed and filtered to measure the absolute abundance of every unique TCRbeta CDR3 rearrangement. Productive Simpson clonality was computed per sample as the square root of Simpson's diversity index over productive rearrangements. The immuneACCESS repertoire file appears here via TCRdb, limited to in-frame rearrangements. These files lack a portion of the clones; in checked studies, under half of the deficit traces to unresolved V genes, and the cause of the others is not known. That table furnishes V, J and clone size, whereas the DNA furnished D and trimming. For this sample there are about 73,000 clones; about 82% appear just once. The ten largest clones take up 1.8% of the sample.

The germline V gene (reference sequence) supplies CDR1 MNHNY and CDR2 SVGAGI. Clipping removes 7 bases from V and 6 bases from J, with 8 as the unmatched junction base count. The CDR3 contains 13 residues, cysteine and phenylalanine counted. Left in the record is the CDR3 DNA by itself, 39 bases read in frame from the first base. Broad study findings and their caveats: The amount of clinical and demographic metadata varied by source and participant and was provided uncurated.

Each collaborating institution followed its own protocols to collect whole blood in K2EDTA tubes. Collaborator samples were shipped for TCRbeta analysis as frozen whole blood, isolated PBMCs, or DNA extracted from either sample type. Material: peripheral blood. This TCR was recovered from a woman aged 60-75 years with acute or convalescent COVID-19. The rearrangement joined TRBV6-6 to TRBJ1-1, with 7 bases matching TRBD1. Here is the DNA: TGTGCCAGCATCGACCGGGACAGCCCTGAAGCTTTCTTT. This gives the protein CASIDRDSPEAFF.